What follows is one T cell receptor (beta chain) and its context. TCRdb's table, derived via immunoSEQ multiplex PCR, lists solely in-frame clones and lacks some. Among 96,000 or so clones listed, under 85% were seen once. The sample belongs to a study of OX40 agonist ivuxolimab in advanced cancers. The CDR3 has 12 amino acids. The J gene is TRBJ2-1, the V gene TRBV12-2; TRBD1 is taken as the D call from the table, unchecked against the DNA. TRBV12-2 is a documented pseudogene. The clonotype comes from an adult with an advanced solid tumor such as melanoma, head and neck, liver or kidney cancer. Sequenced material: CD4+ or CD8+ T cells sorted from blood, taken in a trial of the OX40 agonist ivuxolimab. The CDR3 bases are TGTGCAAGTCGCCAAATAGGGGGTGAGCAGTTCTTC. Its protein is CASRQIGGEQFF.